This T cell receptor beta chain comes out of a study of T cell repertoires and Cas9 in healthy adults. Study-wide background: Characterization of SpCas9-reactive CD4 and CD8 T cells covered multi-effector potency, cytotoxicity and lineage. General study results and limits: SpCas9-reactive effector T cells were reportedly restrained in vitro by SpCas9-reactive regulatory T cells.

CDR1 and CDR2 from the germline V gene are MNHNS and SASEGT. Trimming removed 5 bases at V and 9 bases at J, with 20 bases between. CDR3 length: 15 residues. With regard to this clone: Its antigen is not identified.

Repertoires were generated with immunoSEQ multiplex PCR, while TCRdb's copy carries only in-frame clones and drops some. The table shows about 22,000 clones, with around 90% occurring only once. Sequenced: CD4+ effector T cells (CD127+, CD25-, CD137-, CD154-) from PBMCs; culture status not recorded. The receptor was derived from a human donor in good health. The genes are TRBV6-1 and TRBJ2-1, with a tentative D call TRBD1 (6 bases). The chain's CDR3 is CASSSQGPRESEQFF. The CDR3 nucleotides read TGTGCCAGCAGTTCACAGGGCCCCAGGGAAAGTGAGCAGTTCTTC.